The 26 T cell receptor beta chains listed next were all sequenced from one sample in a study of read filtering for tumor transcriptome and immune sequencing. This library used about 360 ng RNA and molecular barcoded adaptors spanning alpha/delta and beta/gamma chains. One entry per CDR3 protein, called by TCRdb with MiXCR from the reads. Of about 40,000 distinct CDR3 sequences in the sample, 12% were seen once. Sequencing was carried out using a population of CD138-negative cells sorted from bone marrow. Receptor source: a donor at least 40 years old with multiple myeloma.

There are many counts of this clonotype. Relative to the germline gene, one junction end is altered; a read error may explain this. The chain uses TRBV29-1 and TRBJ1-5; D uncertain. Germline loops: CDR1 SQVTM, CDR2 ANQGSEA. The CDR3 has 13 residues. CDR3 region: CSVEEREYGPQHF. The CDR3, as DNA: TGCAGCGTCGAAGAAAGGGAGTATGGGCCCCAGCATTTT.

This clonotype was counted many times. The chain has TRBV6-5 and TRBJ1-3; the match to TRBD1 covers 8 bases. The CDR3 is made up of 15 amino acids. V shed 0 bases and J 4 bases; nucleotides not matched to a gene: 2. Per the germline V gene, CDR1 is MNHEY and CDR2 is SVGAGI. The CDR3 region is CASSYSTGAGNTIYF. CDR3 bases: TGTGCCAGCAGTTACTCGACAGGGGCAGGAAACACCATATATTTT.

This clonotype was recorded at least ten times. The chain links TRBV20-1 to TRBJ1-5; the D is unclear. The V and J ends lost 5 bases and 0 bases respectively, with 5 bases between them. The CDR3 has 12 residues. CDR1 and CDR2 (germline): DFQATT, SNEGSKA (reference sequence). CDR3 bases: TGCAGTGCTCGTACTAGCAATCAGCCCCAGCATTTT. Translating gives CSARTSNQPQHF.

There are many counts of this clonotype. The chain combines TRBV4-1 with TRBJ1-6; TRBD1 is a possible D gene (6 bases). CDR3 length equals 15 residues. V was pared by 0 bases and J by 7 bases, with 10 bases between. Germline CDR1 is MGHRA and CDR2 is YSYEKL. CDR3 DNA: TGCGCCAGCAGCCAAGAACCAGGGGTGAATTCACCCCTCCACTTT. Translation: CASSQEPGVNSPLHF.

Many counts were recorded for this clonotype. The chain joins TRBV6-2 or TRBV6-3 to TRBJ2-5; D is unclear. CDR3 length: 14 residues. CDR1 is MNHEY, CDR2 SVGEGT, per germline. Trimming took off 2 bases at V and 9 bases at J, with 16 bases between the two ends. As DNA, the CDR3 is TGTGCCAGCAGTTACAGCCTCCGAGATGGGGCCCAGTACTTC. Translating it yields CASSYSLRDGAQYF.

This clonotype was seen repeatedly, ten times or more. The J gene is TRBJ2-5, the V gene TRBV11-2; no definite D call. CDR3 length: 12 residues. Looked up from germline, CDR1 is SGHAT and CDR2 is FQNNGV. The V gene lost 5 bases and the J gene lost 2 bases, with 6 bases spanning the gap. The CDR3 spells CASSPQQETQYF. The DNA for the CDR3 is TGTGCCAGCAGCCCCCAACAAGAGACCCAGTACTTC.

Ten or more counts support this clonotype. This chain uses TRBV10-3 with TRBJ2-1; no clear D. Deletions cut 3 bases from V and 6 bases from J, with 21 bases between. In germline, CDR1 is ENHRY, CDR2 SYGVKD. The CDR3 length is 17 residues. The CDR3 sequence: CAISDFYPDRISNEQFF. CDR3 sequence (DNA): TGTGCCATCAGTGACTTCTATCCGGATCGTATATCCAATGAGCAGTTCTTC.

The CDR3 nucleotides are TGTGCCAGCAGCGTGGGAACGGCAGTATCCTACGAGCAGTACTTC. It encodes CASSVGTAVSYEQYF. The chain is built from TRBV9 and TRBJ2-7; D remains unclear. Per the germline V gene, CDR1 is SGDLS and CDR2 is YYNGEE. This CDR3 has 15 amino acids. V shed 2 bases and J shed 1 base, with 13 bases lying between them.

This clonotype was observed many times. The V call is TRBV11-2, the J call TRBJ1-1; D remains ambiguous. Deletions cut 5 bases from V and 2 bases from J, with 9 bases between. The germline V gene encodes CDR1 SGHAT and CDR2 FQNNGV. The CDR3 is made up of 13 amino acids. CDR3 DNA sequence: TGTGCCAGCAGCGGTTTAGCAAACACTGAAGCTTTCTTT. It encodes CASSGLANTEAFF.

Of note for this clonotype: It may be a read error: a sequence one base away is much more abundant. The conserved phenylalanine or tryptophan is not found at the CDR3 terminus, so this likely reflects a read error. This chain connects TRBV7-2 to TRBJ2-5; D is unresolved. Germline CDR1 is SGHTA and CDR2 is FQGNSA. The length of the CDR3 is 14 residues. The V and J ends lost 5 bases and 0 bases respectively, with 10 bases between them. CDR3 in amino acids: CASSLTAYQETQYS. The CDR3 DNA reads as TGTGCCAGCAGCCTCACGGCGTACCAAGAGACCCAGTACTCC.

This clonotype was seen many times. This chain uses TRBV28 with TRBJ2-1, with D perhaps matching TRBD1 (6 bases). Germline CDR1 reads MDHEN; CDR2 reads SYDVKM. The germline V and J ends were trimmed by 5 bases and 0 bases, with 14 bases remaining between them. The CDR3 is made up of 16 amino acids. The DNA for the CDR3 is TGTGCCAGCAGTGGGGGACACCTGAGCTCCTACAATGAGCAGTTCTTC. It specifies CASSGGHLSSYNEQFF.

At least ten counts were recorded for this clonotype. The chain recombines TRBV5-6 with TRBJ2-7, with D unclear. The CDR3 sequence is 12 residues long. Trimming took off 0 bases at V and 5 bases at J, with 6 bases between the two ends. CDR1 SGHDT and CDR2 YYEEEE come from the germline V gene. CDR3 residues: CASSLETHEQYF. For the CDR3, the DNA is TGTGCCAGCAGCTTGGAGACTCACGAGCAGTACTTC.

This clonotype was observed at least ten times. V usage is TRBV19 and J usage is TRBJ1-1; D call uncertain. The CDR3 is made up of 15 amino acids. Per germline, CDR1 LNHDA and CDR2 SQIVND (reference sequence). Trimming stripped 1 base from V and 1 base from J, with 10 bases between. This CDR3 is CASSIVAGKNTEAFF. For the CDR3, the DNA is TGTGCCAGTAGTATAGTGGCAGGCAAGAACACTGAAGCTTTCTTT.

At least ten counts were recorded for this clonotype. The J gene is TRBJ2-1, the V gene TRBV5-8, with 7 nucleotides matching TRBD2. Looked up from germline, CDR1 is SGHTS and CDR2 is YDEGEE. The CDR3 runs 16 residues. V trimming: 3 bases; J trimming: 6 bases; junction bases outside the gene matches: 12. CDR3 bases: TGTGCCAGCAGCTATAGTAGGCTAGCGGCGGGCAATGAGCAGTTCTTC. This sequence encodes CASSYSRLAAGNEQFF. Filled out from reference TRBV5-8 and TRBJ2-1, the complete variable domain reads EAGVTQSPTHLIKTRGQQATLRCSPISGHTSVYWYQQALGLGLQFLLWYDEGEERNRGNFPPRFSGRQFPNYSSELNVNALELEDSALYLCASSYSRLAAGNEQFFGPGTRLTVL.

Ten or more counts support this clonotype. The chain combines TRBV7-9 with TRBJ2-3; TRBD1 matches 8 bases. The CDR3 totals 13 residues. V was pared by 6 bases and J by 1 base, with 0 bases of the junction left unmatched. CDR1 is SEHNR and CDR2 is FQNEAQ in the germline V gene (reference sequence). The CDR3 sequence: CASRTGGTDTQYF. CDR3 sequence (DNA): TGTGCCAGCAGGACAGGGGGCACAGATACGCAGTATTTT.

The table lists this clonotype with many counts. This chain uses TRBV5-1 with TRBJ1-5, with D perhaps TRBD1 (5 bases). The CDR3 runs 15 residues. The V gene lost 0 bases and the J gene lost 7 bases, with 14 bases spanning the gap. Germline lookup yields CDR1 SGHRS and CDR2 YFSETQ. The CDR3, as DNA: TGCGCCAGCAGCTTGGACGGGGGTAGGAGGCAGCCCCAGCATTTT. Residues: CASSLDGGRRQPQHF.

The V gene is TRBV29-1, the J gene TRBJ2-1; D may be TRBD1 (6 bases). CDR1 and CDR2 from the germline V gene are SQVTM and ANQGSEA. The V gene lost 1 base and the J gene lost 7 bases, with 17 bases spanning the gap. The CDR3 length is 15 residues. CDR3 nucleotides: TGCAGCGTTGAAGGTTTGGGGGCCCATCGTAATGAGCAGTTCTTC. Translating it yields CSVEGLGAHRNEQFF.

Many counts were recorded for this clonotype. The V gene is TRBV5-1, the J gene TRBJ1-1, with D unclear. The V end was cut by 5 bases, the J end by 3 bases, with 14 bases between. The germline V gene encodes CDR1 SGHRS and CDR2 YFSETQ. This CDR3 is built from 14 residues. CDR3 amino acids: CASRLSGEHTEAFF. In DNA form, the CDR3 reads TGCGCCAGCAGACTCAGCGGGGAACACACTGAAGCTTTCTTT.

Points on this clonotype: A much larger clone sits a single nucleotide away, making a read error possible. The gene calls are TRBV29-1 and TRBJ2-7; 9 bases line up with TRBD1. Per the germline V gene, CDR1 is SQVTM and CDR2 is ANQGSEA. The V segment lost 4 bases and the J segment 7 bases; nucleotides outside the gene matches: 11. The CDR3 consists of 14 residues. The CDR3 DNA sequence: TGCAGCGTTGCTTCGGGACAGGGCTGTGGGGAGCAGTACTTC. Translated, it gives CSVASGQGCGEQYF.

This clonotype was recorded many times. The chain combines TRBV27 with TRBJ2-5; 9 bases fit TRBD2. CDR1 is MNHEY, CDR2 SMNVEV, per germline (reference sequence). CDR3 size: 14 residues. V dropped 4 bases and J dropped 4; count of bases not matched to a gene: 4. The CDR3 region has the DNA TGTGCCAGCAGTTGGCGGGGGGGACGAGAGACCCAGTACTTC. This translates into CASSWRGGRETQYF.

This clonotype has more than one count but fewer than ten. The gene calls are TRBV25-1 and TRBJ1-2; D uncertain. CDR1 and CDR2 (germline): MGHDK, SYGVNS. This CDR3 is built from 14 residues. The V end lost 0 bases, the J end lost 1 base, and 6 bases lay between the germline ends. The CDR3, as DNA: TGTGCCAGCAGTGAATATGGATTTAACTATGGCTACACCTTC. Its protein is CASSEYGFNYGYTF.

This clonotype came up many times. J is TRBJ2-3 and V is TRBV7-6; the D is unclear. Deletions cut 5 bases from V and 0 bases from J, with 6 bases between. The CDR3 consists of 13 residues. Germline CDR1 is SGHVS and CDR2 is FNYEAQ. DNA for the CDR3: TGTGCCAGCAGCCCCCTCAGCACAGATACGCAGTATTTT. Protein product: CASSPLSTDTQYF.

Note on this clonotype: A far larger clone differs by one base, so this is likely a read error. The V and J genes are TRBV10-3 and TRBJ1-4, with 8 nucleotides matching TRBD1. The DNA end is more similar to TRBJ2-3, so the J call may be wrong. The CDR3 consists of 13 residues. Germline CDR1 and CDR2: ENHRY and SYGVKD. The CDR3: CAISGEQGGTQYF. In nucleotides, the CDR3 is TGTGCCATCAGTGGGGAACAGGGGGGCACGCAGTATTTT.

This clonotype was detected many times. The rearrangement joins TRBV29-1 to TRBJ2-1, with TRBD1 matching over 8 bases. The V and J ends lost 7 bases and 10 bases, in that order; junction bases with no gene match: 6. This CDR3 has 11 residues. Looked up from germline, CDR1 is SQVTM and CDR2 is ANQGSEA. The CDR3 spells CSAATGGEQFF. In nucleotides, the CDR3 is TGCAGCGCCGCTACAGGGGGGGAGCAGTTCTTC.

Ten or more counts support this clonotype. This sequence joins TRBV10-3 and TRBJ2-6, with 8 bases identical to TRBD1. Germline CDR1 and CDR2: ENHRY and SYGVKD. V trimming: 3 bases; J trimming: 2 bases; junction bases outside the gene matches: 12. The CDR3 has 19 amino acids. The CDR3 protein is CAISEPVAGGTPGANVLTF. The CDR3 DNA reads as TGTGCCATCAGTGAACCTGTTGCAGGGGGCACCCCTGGGGCCAACGTCCTGACTTTC.

The sample holds many counts of this clonotype. This chain links TRBV4-1 with TRBJ2-1; 8 bases are shared with TRBD2. Trimming took 1 base from V and 12 from J; bases not matched to a gene: 5. The CDR3 has 13 residues. Looked up from germline, CDR1 is MGHRA and CDR2 is YSYEKL. As DNA, the CDR3 is TGCGCCAGCAGCCAAGGCGGCGGGGGGTGGCAGTTCTTC. Translated, it gives CASSQGGGGWQFF.